These 3 T cell receptor beta chains were all obtained from the same sample, sequenced in a study of blood T cell repertoires in COVID-19. The method was immunoSEQ multiplex PCR; TCRdb's version includes in-frame clones alone and lacks a portion of them. Of under 300,000 clones detected, around 84% appear once; the ten largest clones hold 6% to 9%. Sequencing was done on a sample of peripheral blood. The receptors come from a woman aged 70 to 79 with active or convalescent COVID-19.

This clone has only a few counts. The rearrangement uses TRBV15 and TRBJ1-2, with D possibly matching TRBD1 (5 bases). The CDR3 runs 13 residues. The germline V and J ends were trimmed by 0 bases and 4 bases, with 6 bases remaining between them. Germline loops: CDR1 LNHNV, CDR2 YYDKDF (reference sequence). The CDR3 spells CATSRDRVYGYTF. CDR3 nucleotides: TGTGCCACCAGCAGAGACAGGGTCTATGGCTACACCTTC.

The rearrangement uses TRBV3-1 (or the pseudogene TRBV3-2) and TRBJ2-3; a possible D gene is TRBD2 (6 bases). Germline CDR1 LGHDT, CDR2 YNNKEL (reference sequence). V lost 0 bases, J lost 4 bases, and 23 bases lay in between. The CDR3 loop spans 19 amino acids. The CDR3 sequence: CASSQEASGGTGSADTQYF. The DNA of the CDR3 is TGTGCCAGCAGCCAAGAAGCCTCCGGAGGGACGGGGAGCGCAGATACGCAGTATTTT.

This sequence joins TRBV19 and TRBJ2-4, with TRBD2 as a possible D gene (5 bases). Germline CDR1 is LNHDA and CDR2 is SQIVND (reference sequence). V lost 4 bases to trimming and J lost 3 bases, with 7 bases between them. This CDR3 region has 13 residues. The CDR3 bases are TGTGCCAGTAGTACTGGGAGCAAAAACATTCAGTACTTC. Translated: CASSTGSKNIQYF.